Given below is one T cell receptor beta chain in context. As yet, its antigen is unknown. This sample stems from a study of cytomegalovirus exposure and HLA in healthy donors. General observations from the study: Excluded: some indistinguishable V segments such as TRBV6-2 and TRBV6-3. In a later analysis, the majority of CMV-associated beta chains seemingly showed HLA restriction.

This PCR relied on a set of 60 Vbeta primers and 13 Jbeta primers. Only in-frame clones appear in the TCRdb table, and some are missing; sequencing was by immunoSEQ multiplex PCR. This sample has over 150,000 clones; under 70% occur once, and the top ten carry around 2.8%. Germline V gene sequence: CDR1 SEHNR, CDR2 FQNEAQ (reference sequence). This CDR3 has 13 amino acids. Trimming removed 4 bases from V and 7 bases from J, with 13 bases in between. This cohort consisted of healthy bone marrow donors. Sequencing input: PBMCs. The chain is built from TRBV7-9 and TRBJ2-5; D is ambiguous. This clonotype was obtained from a woman aged 40 to 49 in good health and CMV-seropositive. For the CDR3, the DNA is TGTGCCAGCAGCTCGACTCGGCACGGGACCCAGTACTTC. Translation gives CASSSTRHGTQYF.